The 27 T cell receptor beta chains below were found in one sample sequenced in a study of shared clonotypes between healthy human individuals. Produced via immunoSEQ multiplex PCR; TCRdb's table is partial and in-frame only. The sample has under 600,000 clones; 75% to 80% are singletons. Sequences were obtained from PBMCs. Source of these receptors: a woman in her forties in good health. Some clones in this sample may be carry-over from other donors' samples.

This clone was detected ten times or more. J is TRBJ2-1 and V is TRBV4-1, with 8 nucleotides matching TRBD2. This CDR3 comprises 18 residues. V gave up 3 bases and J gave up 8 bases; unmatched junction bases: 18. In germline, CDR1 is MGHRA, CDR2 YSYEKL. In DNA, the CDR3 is TGCGCCAGCAGCCACGGCTTGGGTGGCGGGAGGTCTGGGGATGAGCAGTTCTTC. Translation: CASSHGLGGGRSGDEQFF.

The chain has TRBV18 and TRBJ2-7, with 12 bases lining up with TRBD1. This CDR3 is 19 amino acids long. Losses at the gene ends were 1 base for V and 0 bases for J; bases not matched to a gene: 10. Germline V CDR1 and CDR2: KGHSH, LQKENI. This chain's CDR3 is CASSPRFGTGGFRSYEQYF. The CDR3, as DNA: TGTGCCAGCTCACCACGATTCGGGACAGGGGGCTTTCGCTCCTACGAGCAGTACTTC.

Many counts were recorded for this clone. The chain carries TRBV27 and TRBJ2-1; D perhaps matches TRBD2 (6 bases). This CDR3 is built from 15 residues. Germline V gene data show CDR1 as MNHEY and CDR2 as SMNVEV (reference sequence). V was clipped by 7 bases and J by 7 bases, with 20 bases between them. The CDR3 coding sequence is TGTGCCAGCATTCTTAGCTGGAGGGCCCGGAATGAGCAGTTCTTC. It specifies CASILSWRARNEQFF.

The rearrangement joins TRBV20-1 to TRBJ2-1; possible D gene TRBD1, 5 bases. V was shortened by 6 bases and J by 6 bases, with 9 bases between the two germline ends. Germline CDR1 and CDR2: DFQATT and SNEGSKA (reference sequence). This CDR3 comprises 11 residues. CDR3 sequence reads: CSAHRGNEQFF. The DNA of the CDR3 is TGCAGTGCCCATAGGGGCAATGAGCAGTTCTTC.

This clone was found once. The DNA for the CDR3 is TGTGCCTGGAGCCCCGAGTTCGAAGGGGCCTCCTACGAGCAGTACTTC. It translates to CAWSPEFEGASYEQYF. The chain joins TRBV30 to TRBJ2-7; D is perhaps TRBD1 (5 bases). The V end lost 3 bases, the J end lost 0 bases, and 18 bases lay between the germline ends. The length of the CDR3 is 16 residues. CDR1 is GTSNPN, CDR2 SVGIG, per germline (reference sequence).

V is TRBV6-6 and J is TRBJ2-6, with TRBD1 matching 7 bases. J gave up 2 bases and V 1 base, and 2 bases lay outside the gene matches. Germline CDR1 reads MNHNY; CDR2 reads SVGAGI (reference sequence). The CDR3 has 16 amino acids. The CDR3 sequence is CASSYYQGAGANVLTF. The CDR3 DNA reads TGTGCCAGCAGTTACTACCAGGGGGCTGGGGCCAACGTCCTGACTTTC.

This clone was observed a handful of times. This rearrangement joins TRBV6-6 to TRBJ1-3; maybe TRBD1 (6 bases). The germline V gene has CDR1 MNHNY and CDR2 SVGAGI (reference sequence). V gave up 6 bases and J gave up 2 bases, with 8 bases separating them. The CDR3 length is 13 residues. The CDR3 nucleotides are TGTGCCAGCAGCCGGGACACTGGAAACACCATATATTTT. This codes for CASSRDTGNTIYF.

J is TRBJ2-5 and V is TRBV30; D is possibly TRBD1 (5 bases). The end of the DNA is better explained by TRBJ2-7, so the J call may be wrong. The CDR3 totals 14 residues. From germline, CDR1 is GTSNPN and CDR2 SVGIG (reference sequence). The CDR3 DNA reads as TGTGCCTGGGCTGACAGCGCCCTGAAAAACGAGCAGTACTTC. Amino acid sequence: CAWADSALKNEQYF.

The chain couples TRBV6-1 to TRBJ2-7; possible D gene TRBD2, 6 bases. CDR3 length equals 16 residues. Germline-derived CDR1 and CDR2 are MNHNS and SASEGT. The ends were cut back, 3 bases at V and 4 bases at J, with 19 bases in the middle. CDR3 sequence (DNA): TGTGCCAGCAGTGACCCCGGGCGGGGAGCGTCGTACGAGCAGTACTTC. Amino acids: CASSDPGRGASYEQYF.

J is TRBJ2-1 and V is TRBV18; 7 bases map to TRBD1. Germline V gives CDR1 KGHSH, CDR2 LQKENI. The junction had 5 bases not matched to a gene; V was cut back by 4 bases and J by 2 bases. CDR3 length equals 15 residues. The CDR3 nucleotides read TGTGCCAGCTCACGAGACAGGGAAACCTACAATGAGCAGTTCTTC. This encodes CASSRDRETYNEQFF.

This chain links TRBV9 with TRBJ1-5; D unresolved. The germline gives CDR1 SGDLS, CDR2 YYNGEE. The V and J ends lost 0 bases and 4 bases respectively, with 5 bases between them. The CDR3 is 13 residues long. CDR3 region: CASSVAPNQPQHF. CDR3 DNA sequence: TGTGCCAGCAGCGTAGCCCCGAATCAGCCCCAGCATTTT.

The CDR3: CASSSRPPSPSNYGYTF. CDR3 DNA: TGTGCCAGCAGCTCGCGGCCCCCTTCTCCCTCTAACTATGGCTACACCTTC. V is TRBV7-9 and J is TRBJ1-2; D is undetermined. V was trimmed by 4 bases and J by 0 bases, leaving 18 bases between them. The germline V gene has CDR1 SEHNR and CDR2 FQNEAQ (reference sequence). The CDR3 is 17 residues long.

CDR3 loop: CASSLSTSGKGTGELFF. The DNA of the CDR3 is TGTGCCAGCAGCCTATCGACTAGCGGGAAAGGGACCGGGGAGCTGTTTTTT. V and J are TRBV4-2 and TRBJ2-2, with 11 bases aligning to TRBD2. Germline V gives CDR1 LGHNA, CDR2 YNFKEQ. This CDR3 has 17 amino acids. V shed 4 bases and J 5 bases; nucleotides not matched to a gene: 9.

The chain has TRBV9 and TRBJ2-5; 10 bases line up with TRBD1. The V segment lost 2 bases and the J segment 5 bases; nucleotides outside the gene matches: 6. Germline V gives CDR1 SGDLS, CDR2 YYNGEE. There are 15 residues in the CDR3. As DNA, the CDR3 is TGTGCCAGCAGCGTGACAGGGGGCGCGGGGGAGACCCAGTACTTC. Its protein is CASSVTGGAGETQYF.

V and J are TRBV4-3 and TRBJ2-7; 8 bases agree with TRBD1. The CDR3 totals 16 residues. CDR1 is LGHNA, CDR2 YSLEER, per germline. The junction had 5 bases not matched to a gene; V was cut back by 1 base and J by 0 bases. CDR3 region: CASSQGTGPISYEQYF. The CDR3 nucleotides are TGCGCCAGCAGCCAAGGGACAGGGCCTATCTCCTACGAGCAGTACTTC.

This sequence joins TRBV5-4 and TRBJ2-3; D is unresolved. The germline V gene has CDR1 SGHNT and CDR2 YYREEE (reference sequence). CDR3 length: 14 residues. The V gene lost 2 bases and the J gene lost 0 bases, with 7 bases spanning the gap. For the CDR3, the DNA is TGTGCCAGCAGCTTTCCCGGCAGCACAGATACGCAGTATTTT. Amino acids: CASSFPGSTDTQYF. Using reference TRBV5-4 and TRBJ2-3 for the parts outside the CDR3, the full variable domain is ETGVTQSPTHLIKTRGQQVTLRCSSQSGHNTVSWYQQALGQGPQFIFQYYREEENGRGNFPPRFSGLQFPNYSSELNVNALELDDSALYLCASSFPGSTDTQYFGPGTRLTVL.

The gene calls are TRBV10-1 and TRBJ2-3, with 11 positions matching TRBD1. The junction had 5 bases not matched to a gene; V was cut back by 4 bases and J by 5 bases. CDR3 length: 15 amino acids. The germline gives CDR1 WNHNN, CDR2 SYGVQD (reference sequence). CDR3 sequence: CASSVGQGEGDTQYF. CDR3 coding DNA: TGCGCCAGCAGTGTGGGACAGGGGGAGGGAGATACGCAGTATTTT.

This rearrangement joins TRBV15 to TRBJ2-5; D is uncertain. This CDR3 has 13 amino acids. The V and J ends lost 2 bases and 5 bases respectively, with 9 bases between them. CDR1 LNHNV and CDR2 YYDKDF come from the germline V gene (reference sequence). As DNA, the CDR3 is TGTGCCACCAGCAGAAACTCCGGGGAGACCCAGTACTTC. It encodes CATSRNSGETQYF.

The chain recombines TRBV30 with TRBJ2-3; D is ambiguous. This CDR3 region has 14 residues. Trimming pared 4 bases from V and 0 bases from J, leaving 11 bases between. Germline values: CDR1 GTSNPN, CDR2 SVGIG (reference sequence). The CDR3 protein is CAWKLRPSTDTQYF. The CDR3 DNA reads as TGTGCCTGGAAACTACGACCTAGCACAGATACGCAGTATTTT.

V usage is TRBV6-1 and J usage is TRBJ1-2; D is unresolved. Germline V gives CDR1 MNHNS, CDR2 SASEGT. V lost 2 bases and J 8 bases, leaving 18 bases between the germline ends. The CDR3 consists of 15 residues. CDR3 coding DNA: TGTGCCAGCAGTGAACTACAACCGTCTACGGGGGGCTACACCTTC. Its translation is CASSELQPSTGGYTF.

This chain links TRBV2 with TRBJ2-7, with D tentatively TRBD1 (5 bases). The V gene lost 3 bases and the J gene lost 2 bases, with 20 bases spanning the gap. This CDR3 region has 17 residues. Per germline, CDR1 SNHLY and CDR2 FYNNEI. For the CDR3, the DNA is TGTGCCAGCAGTGAGCGCGTAGGGGAACTTCGTCCCTACGAGCAGTACTTC. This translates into CASSERVGELRPYEQYF.

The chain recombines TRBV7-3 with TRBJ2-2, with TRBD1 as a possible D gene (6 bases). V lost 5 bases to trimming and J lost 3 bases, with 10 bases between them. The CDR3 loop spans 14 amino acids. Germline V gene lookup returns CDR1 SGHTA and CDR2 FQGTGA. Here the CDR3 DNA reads TGTGCCAGCAGCGTCAACAGGGACACCGGGGAGCTGTTTTTT. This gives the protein CASSVNRDTGELFF. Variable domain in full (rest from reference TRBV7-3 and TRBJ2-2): GAGVSQTPSNKVTEKGKYVELRCDPISGHTALYWYRQSLGQGPEFLIYFQGTGAADDSGLPNDRFFAVRPEGSVSTLKIQRTERGDSAVYLCASSVNRDTGELFFGEGSRLTVL.

CDR3 nucleotide sequence: TGTGCCAGCAGCTTAACAGACACTAACTATGGCTACACCTTC. It is translated as CASSLTDTNYGYTF. The gene calls are TRBV7-9 and TRBJ1-2; D call uncertain. The germline CDR1 and CDR2 sequences are SEHNR and FQNEAQ (reference sequence). V was shortened by 2 bases and J by 0 bases, with 7 bases between the two germline ends. The CDR3 loop spans 14 amino acids.

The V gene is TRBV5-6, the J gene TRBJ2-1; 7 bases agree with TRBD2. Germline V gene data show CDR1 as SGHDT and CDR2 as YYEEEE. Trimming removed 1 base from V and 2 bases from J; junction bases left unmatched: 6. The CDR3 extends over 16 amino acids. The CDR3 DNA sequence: TGTGCCAGCAGCTTGTACAGCGGGGCCCCCTACAATGAGCAGTTCTTC. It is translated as CASSLYSGAPYNEQFF.

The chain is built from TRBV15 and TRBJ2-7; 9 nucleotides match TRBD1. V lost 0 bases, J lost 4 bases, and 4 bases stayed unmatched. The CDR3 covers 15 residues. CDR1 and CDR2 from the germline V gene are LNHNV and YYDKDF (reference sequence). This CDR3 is CATSRDLDRGYEQYF. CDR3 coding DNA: TGTGCCACCAGCAGAGATCTCGACAGGGGGTACGAGCAGTACTTC. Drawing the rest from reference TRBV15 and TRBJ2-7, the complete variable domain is DAMVIQNPRYQVTQFGKPVTLSCSQTLNHNVMYWYQQKSSQAPKLLFHYYDKDFNNEADTPDNFQSRRPNTSFCFLDIRSPGLGDTAMYLCATSRDLDRGYEQYFGPGTRLTVT.

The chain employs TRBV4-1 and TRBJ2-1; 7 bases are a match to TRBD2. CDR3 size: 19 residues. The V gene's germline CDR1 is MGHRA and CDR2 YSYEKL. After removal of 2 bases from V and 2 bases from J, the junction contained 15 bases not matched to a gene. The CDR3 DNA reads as TGCGCCAGCAGCCAACGGATCGGCGGGGCTAGCGGCCCCTACAATGAGCAGTTCTTC. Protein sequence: CASSQRIGGASGPYNEQFF.

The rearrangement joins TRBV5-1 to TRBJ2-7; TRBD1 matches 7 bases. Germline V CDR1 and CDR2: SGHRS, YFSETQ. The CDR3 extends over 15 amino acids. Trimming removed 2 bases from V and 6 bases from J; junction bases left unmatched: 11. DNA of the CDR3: TGCGCCAGCAGCTTACAGGGGACCTCTGGATCCGAGCAGTACTTC. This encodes CASSLQGTSGSEQYF.